Presented here are 17 T cell receptor beta chains from one specimen sequenced in a study of cytomegalovirus exposure and HLA in healthy donors. PCR involved 60 Vbeta and 13 Jbeta primers. TCRdb's copy holds only in-frame clones and misses some; the assay was immunoSEQ multiplex PCR. The sample lists about 110,000 clones, more than 65% occurring once. Specimen: PBMCs. Receptor source: a man aged 30 to 45 in good health and CMV-seropositive.

This clone appeared a single time. The rearrangement joins TRBV21-1 to TRBJ1-5; no DNA check was done on the table's D call, TRBD1. TRBV21-1 is listed as a pseudogene. The CDR3 consists of 16 residues. CDR3 protein: CASSGTDSDSNQPQHF. CDR3 nucleotides: TGTGCCAGCAGCGGAACTGACAGCGATAGCAATCAGCCCCAGCATTTT.

This clone was counted only a few times. V is TRBV9 and J is TRBJ1-2; maybe TRBD1 (5 bases). Looked up from germline, CDR1 is SGDLS and CDR2 is YYNGEE. Trimming took 4 bases from V and 3 from J, leaving 22 bases between them. This CDR3 spans 17 amino acids. CDR3 DNA sequence: TGTGCCAGCAGCCCGCGCCCCAGGGTGCGGCACGACTATGGCTACACCTTC. This translates into CASSPRPRVRHDYGYTF.

The chain recombines TRBV9 with TRBJ2-7, with 8 bases that match TRBD2. CDR3 length: 15 amino acids. Looked up from germline, CDR1 is SGDLS and CDR2 is YYNGEE. With 0 bases clipped from V and 5 bases from J, the junction kept 7 bases outside the gene matches. Here the CDR3 reads CASSVGGLVTHEQYF. The DNA for the CDR3 is TGTGCCAGCAGCGTAGGGGGACTAGTCACCCACGAGCAGTACTTC.

The chain combines TRBV4-3 with TRBJ2-5; 7 bases agree with TRBD1. Germline CDR1 LGHNA, CDR2 YSLEER. This CDR3 contains 14 residues. With V trimmed by 0 bases and J by 4 bases, 2 bases remained unmatched. As DNA, the CDR3 is TGCGCCAGCAGCCAAGAGACAGGGTCAGAGACCCAGTACTTC. It specifies CASSQETGSETQYF.

The rearrangement uses TRBV18 and TRBJ2-3; TRBD2 aligns across 11 bases. The CDR3 extends over 17 amino acids. V shed 3 bases, J shed 5 bases, and the junction held 10 bases outside the gene matches. CDR1 is KGHSH and CDR2 is LQKENI in the germline V gene. The CDR3 here is CASSPLGTSGSGDTQYF. DNA for the CDR3: TGTGCCAGCTCACCCCTCGGGACTAGCGGATCGGGAGATACGCAGTATTTT.

The rearrangement joins TRBV27 to TRBJ2-5; 10 positions match TRBD1. Germline-derived CDR1 and CDR2 are MNHEY and SMNVEV (reference sequence). Trimming removed 0 bases from V and 3 bases from J; junction bases left unmatched: 1. The CDR3 loop spans 15 amino acids. CDR3 sequence: CASSLSGQGEETQYF. The CDR3, as DNA: TGTGCCAGCAGTTTATCTGGACAGGGGGAAGAGACCCAGTACTTC.

The rearrangement uses TRBV9 and TRBJ2-1; TRBD2 agrees at 9 bases. CDR1 SGDLS and CDR2 YYNGEE come from the germline V gene. CDR3 size: 16 residues. The J segment lost 6 bases and the V segment lost 0 bases, leaving 7 bases of the junction unmatched. CDR3 sequence: CASSVVGGGAFNEQFF. In DNA, the CDR3 is TGTGCCAGCAGCGTAGTTGGCGGGGGGGCATTCAATGAGCAGTTCTTC.

The genes are TRBV18 and TRBJ1-5; maybe TRBD1 (6 bases). The germline V gene has CDR1 KGHSH and CDR2 LQKENI. V gave up 0 bases and J gave up 10 bases, with 19 bases separating them. CDR3 size: 16 residues. CDR3 nucleotide sequence: TGTGCCAGCTCACCACCTGGGGCAGGGACATTCGAACCCCAGCATTTT. Encoded protein: CASSPPGAGTFEPQHF. Complete variable domain (other parts from reference TRBV18 and TRBJ1-5): NAGVMQNPRHLVRRRGQEARLRCSPMKGHSHVYWYRQLPEEGLKFMVYLQKENIIDESGMPKERFSAEFPKEGPSILRIQQVVRGDSAAYFCASSPPGAGTFEPQHFGDGTRLSIL.

The J gene is TRBJ1-1, the V gene TRBV10-3, with 9 bases aligning to TRBD1. Germline V CDR1 and CDR2: ENHRY, SYGVKD. The CDR3 totals 14 residues. V shed 4 bases, J shed 6 bases, and the junction held 6 bases outside the gene matches. CDR3 bases: TGTGCCATCAGTGCATCGGGACAGGGCCCTGAAGCTTTCTTT. Translation: CAISASGQGPEAFF.

The rearrangement joins TRBV19 to TRBJ1-2; 7 positions agree with TRBD1. CDR1 is LNHDA, CDR2 SQIVND, per germline (reference sequence). Trimming took 5 bases from V and 1 from J; bases not matched to a gene: 4. CDR3 length: 14 amino acids. The CDR3 region has the DNA TGTGCCAGTAGTCGGGACAGACTTAACTATGGCTACACCTTC. This translates into CASSRDRLNYGYTF.

This clone was counted only a few times. CDR3 sequence: CASSLTAGTGSPDTQYF. CDR3 bases: TGTGCCAGCTCCCTGACCGCCGGGACAGGGTCTCCAGATACGCAGTATTTT. The chain joins TRBV6-4 to TRBJ2-3; 9 positions agree with TRBD1. Germline loops: CDR1 MRHNA, CDR2 SNTAGT. The V gene end was trimmed by 8 bases and the J gene end by 4 bases; junction bases not matched to a gene: 16. This CDR3 region has 17 residues.

This rearrangement joins TRBV4-3 to TRBJ2-7, with D perhaps TRBD1 (6 bases). There are 14 residues in the CDR3. The germline gives CDR1 LGHNA, CDR2 YSLEER. Trimming pared 1 base from V and 2 bases from J, leaving 9 bases between. The DNA for the CDR3 is TGCGCCAGCAGCCAAGGAGGGGGTACCTACGAGCAGTACTTC. Translation gives CASSQGGGTYEQYF.

The chain combines TRBV5-4 with TRBJ2-3; TRBD1 is a possible D gene (6 bases). The ends were cut back, 8 bases at V and 0 bases at J, with 16 bases in the middle. This CDR3 is 15 amino acids long. The germline V gene encodes CDR1 SGHNT and CDR2 YYREEE (reference sequence). The CDR3 DNA is TGTGCCAGTGCCCCTGGACAGTTTAGCACAGATACGCAGTATTTT. As protein: CASAPGQFSTDTQYF. Full variable domain (missing parts from reference TRBV5-4 and TRBJ2-3): ETGVTQSPTHLIKTRGQQVTLRCSSQSGHNTVSWYQQALGQGPQFIFQYYREEENGRGNFPPRFSGLQFPNYSSELNVNALELDDSALYLCASAPGQFSTDTQYFGPGTRLTVL.

The V call is TRBV7-2, the J call TRBJ2-1; the D gene is possibly TRBD2 (6 bases). Germline assignment: CDR1 SGHTA and CDR2 FQGNSA. The CDR3 consists of 13 residues. Trimming left V 5 bases short and J 3 bases short, with 8 bases between. The CDR3 nucleotides are TGTGCCAGCAGCCCGGGAGACTACAATGAGCAGTTCTTC. It yields the protein CASSPGDYNEQFF. Full variable domain (rest looked up from reference TRBV7-2 and TRBJ2-1): GAGVSQSPSNKVTEKGKDVELRCDPISGHTALYWYRQSLGQGLEFLIYFQGNSAPDKSGLPSDRFSAERTGGSVSTLTIQRTQQEDSAVYLCASSPGDYNEQFFGPGTRLTVL.

This clone came up a few times. This chain uses TRBV9 with TRBJ2-5, with 9 positions matching TRBD2. The length of the CDR3 is 16 residues. With V trimmed by 3 bases and J by 3 bases, 9 bases remained unmatched. CDR1 is SGDLS and CDR2 is YYNGEE in the germline V gene. CDR3 in DNA: TGTGCCAGCAGCGCGGGCGGGGGGGGGCCCAAAGAGACCCAGTACTTC. Translation gives CASSAGGGGPKETQYF.

The V call is TRBV7-6, the J call TRBJ1-3; D gene ambiguous. The CDR3 covers 13 residues. Trimming took 7 bases from V and 3 from J, leaving 10 bases between them. CDR1 and CDR2 from the germline V gene are SGHVS and FNYEAQ. CDR3 nucleotides: TGTGCCAGCACCCTCAGCGTTGGAAACACCATATATTTT. Amino acids: CASTLSVGNTIYF. Based on the CDR3 plus reference TRBV7-6 and TRBJ1-3, the full variable domain is GAGVSQSPRYKVTKRGQDVALRCDPISGHVSLYWYRQALGQGPEFLTYFNYEAQQDKSGLPNDRFSAERPEGSISTLTIQRTEQRDSAMYRCASTLSVGNTIYFGEGSWLTVV.

The chain is built from TRBV9 and TRBJ2-5; D call uncertain. The CDR3 consists of 14 residues. The V end was cut by 2 bases, the J end by 0 bases, with 8 bases between. Germline V CDR1 and CDR2: SGDLS, YYNGEE. This chain's CDR3 is CASSVSGYQETQYF. The DNA for the CDR3 is TGTGCCAGCAGCGTCTCCGGGTACCAAGAGACCCAGTACTTC.